The present entry profiles one T cell receptor beta chain with its context. The data were taken from a study of CXCR3-negative and CXCR3-positive naive CD8 T cells. The CDR3 is 16 amino acids. The germline V gene has CDR1 SGHVS and CDR2 FNYEAQ. cDNA libraries for TRB were generated by 5' RACE incorporating UMI labels. TCRdb re-called the 5' RACE reads, yielding one record per CDR3 amino acid sequence without DNA. Its table records 100,000 to 150,000 distinct CDR3 sequences. Sequences were obtained from naive CXCR3- CD8+ T cells from blood. The subset denotes: CD45RO-CCR7+CD27+CD95- naive CD8+ T cells lacking CXCR3 (TNR3-). The sequence came from a human donor in good health. Some clones in this sample may be carry-over from other donors' samples. This chain uses TRBV7-6 with TRBJ2-2. The CDR3 loop is CASSFSQAPGYGELFF.